This is a list of T cell receptor beta chains from one sample in a study of cytomegalovirus exposure and HLA in healthy donors. Clones were read by immunoSEQ multiplex PCR, and TCRdb kept only the in-frame ones, dropping some. The sample lists about 70,000 clones, less than 95% occurring once. The specimen was PBMCs. These receptors originate from a woman aged 18-30 years in good health and CMV-seropositive. Each CDR3 is given with its conserved first and last residue. Fields, in order: clone size, V gene, D gene, J gene, CDR3 DNA, CDR3 protein. The D gene is left open where the match is weak. Clone size is given for some rows only: seen once, a few or many times, or a class if the clone is expanded.

>-|TRBV19|TRBD2|TRBJ2-1
TGTGCCAGTAGTACCGACATAGCGGGGGCCTACAATGAGCAGTTCTTC
CASSTDIAGAYNEQFF
>once|TRBV19|TRBD1|TRBJ1-5
TGTGCCAGCAGGGGGTTAGGGGGTGGTGGCAATCAGCCCCAGCATTTT
CASRGLGGGGNQPQHF
>-|TRBV6-1|-|TRBJ1-2
TGTGCCAGCAGTGAAGGATCGATTGGAGGGCTCATCTATGGCTACACCTTC
CASSEGSIGGLIYGYTF
>-|TRBV4-3|TRBD1|TRBJ2-3
TGCGCCAGCAGCCAGACAGGGGGCGGGGCAGATACGCAGTATTTT
CASSQTGGGADTQYF
>-|TRBV27|-|TRBJ2-6
TGTGCCAGCAGCCCGGGGACTGGGGCCAACGTCCTGACTTTC
CASSPGTGANVLTF
>-|TRBV6-1|TRBD1|TRBJ2-5
TGTGCCAGCAGTGAGGGGGACAGTGGGACCCAGTACTTC
CASSEGDSGTQYF
>-|TRBV9|TRBD2|TRBJ2-1
TGTGCCAGCAGCGGTAGCGGGATGGTAAGTGAGCAGTTCTTC
CASSGSGMVSEQFF
>once|TRBV7-2|-|TRBJ1-5
TGTGCCAGCAGCCCAGGGGCGGACAGAACTAATCAGCCCCAGCATTTT
CASSPGADRTNQPQHF
>-|TRBV4-2|-|TRBJ2-1
TGTGCCAGCAGCCAAGAGGGGCGGAATGAGCAGTTCTTC
CASSQEGRNEQFF
>-|TRBV9|TRBD2|TRBJ2-5
TGTGCCAGCAGCGTACGTTCGCTAGCGGGGCAAGAGACCCAGTACTTC
CASSVRSLAGQETQYF
>-|TRBV6-1|TRBD1|TRBJ2-2
TGTGCCAGCAGTGAATGGGGACAGGGGTACACCGGGGAGCTGTTTTTT
CASSEWGQGYTGELFF